This T cell receptor beta chain originates from a study of cytomegalovirus exposure and HLA in healthy donors. Study conclusions and caveats: Roughly uniform sequencing depth across donors was assumed, possibly incorrectly. TCR beta V- and J-gene trimming, according to a later analysis, was linked to a missense DCLRE1C variant. Using the classifier, cytomegalovirus status was reportedly diagnosed with high specificity and sensitivity. An apparent linkage of common viral pathogens to several of the most significant clusters emerged in a later analysis.

This CDR3 region has 13 residues. Per the germline V gene, CDR1 is MNHEY and CDR2 is SVGAGI. The junction had 3 bases not matched to a gene; V was cut back by 5 bases and J by 5 bases. This clone was detected only a few times. Its antigen remains unidentified. Primers included in the PCR were 60 Vbeta and 13 Jbeta primers. Sequenced by immunoSEQ multiplex PCR; TCRdb stores in-frame clones only, minus some. The data hold 180,000 or so clones, with approximately 86% observed a single time. The sequenced sample consisted of PBMCs. This chain joins TRBV6-5 and TRBJ2-5; TRBD2 aligns across 9 bases. The TCR was taken from a woman aged 25 to 39 in good health and CMV-seronegative. The CDR3 loop reads CASSKAGGETQYF. The CDR3 DNA reads TGTGCCAGCAGTAAGGCGGGGGGGGAGACCCAGTACTTC.